This TCR beta chain came from a study of blood T cell repertoires in COVID-19. Adults between about 18 and 95 years of age took part from fewer than 30 US areas. This CDR3 spans 13 amino acids. CDR1 is SGHRS, CDR2 YFSETQ, per germline. The V end was cut by 3 bases, the J end by 8 bases, with 14 bases between. Source study methods: The authors estimated nucleated cell counts from reference gene primer amplification. Profiling relied on immunoSEQ multiplex PCR, and the TCRdb table lists in-frame clones only, not all of them. The D gene and trimming were derived from the DNA, and the V and J assignments and clone size from that table. The data show around 140,000 clones, 80% to 90% seen once.

Sequenced sample: PBMCs or T cells enriched from blood (not recorded which). The sequence was obtained from a man in his forties with acute COVID-19. This chain connects TRBV5-1 to TRBJ1-2; D may be TRBD1 (5 bases). CDR3 region: CASSSWGEDGYTF. CDR3 nucleotides: TGCGCCAGCAGCTCGTGGGGGGAGGACGGCTACACCTTC.